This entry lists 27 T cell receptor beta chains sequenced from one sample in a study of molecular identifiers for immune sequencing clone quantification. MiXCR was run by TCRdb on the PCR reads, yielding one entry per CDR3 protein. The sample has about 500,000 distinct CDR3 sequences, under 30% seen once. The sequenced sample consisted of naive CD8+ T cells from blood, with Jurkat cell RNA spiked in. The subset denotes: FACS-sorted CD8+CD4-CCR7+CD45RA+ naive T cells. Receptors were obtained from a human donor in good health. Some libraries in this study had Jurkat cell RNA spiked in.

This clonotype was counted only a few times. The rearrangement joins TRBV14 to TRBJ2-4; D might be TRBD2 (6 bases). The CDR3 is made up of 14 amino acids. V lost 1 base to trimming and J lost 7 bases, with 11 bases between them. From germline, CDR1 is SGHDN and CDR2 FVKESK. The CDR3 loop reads CASSQGGVGNIQYF. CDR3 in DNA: TGTGCCAGCAGCCAAGGGGGGGTCGGGAACATTCAGTACTTC.

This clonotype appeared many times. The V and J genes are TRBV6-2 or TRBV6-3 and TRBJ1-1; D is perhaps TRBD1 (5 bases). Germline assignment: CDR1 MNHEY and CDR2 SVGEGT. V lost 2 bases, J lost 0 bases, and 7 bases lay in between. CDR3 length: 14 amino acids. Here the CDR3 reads CASSYGHLNTEAFF. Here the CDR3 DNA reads TGTGCCAGCAGTTACGGACACCTGAACACTGAAGCTTTCTTT.

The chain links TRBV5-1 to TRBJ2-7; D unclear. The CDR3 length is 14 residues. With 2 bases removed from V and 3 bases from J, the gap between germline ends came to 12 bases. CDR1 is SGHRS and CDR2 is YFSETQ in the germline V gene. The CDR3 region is CASSFRQRSYEQYF. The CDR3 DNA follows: TGCGCCAGCAGCTTCCGCCAGCGCAGCTACGAGCAGTACTTC.

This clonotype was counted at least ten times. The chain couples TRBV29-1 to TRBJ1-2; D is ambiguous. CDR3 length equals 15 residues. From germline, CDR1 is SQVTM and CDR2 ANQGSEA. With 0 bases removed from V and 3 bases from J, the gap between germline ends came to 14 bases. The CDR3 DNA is TGCAGCGTTGAAGATACTTGGGTTCTGGACTATGGCTACACCTTC. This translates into CSVEDTWVLDYGYTF.

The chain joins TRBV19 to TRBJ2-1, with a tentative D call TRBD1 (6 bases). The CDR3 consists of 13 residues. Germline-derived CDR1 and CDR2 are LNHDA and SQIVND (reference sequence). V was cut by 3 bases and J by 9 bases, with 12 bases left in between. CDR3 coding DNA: TGTGCCAGTAGTATTAGAAAGGACAGTGAGCAGTTCTTC. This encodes CASSIRKDSEQFF. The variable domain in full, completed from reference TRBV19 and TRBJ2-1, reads DGGITQSPKYLFRKEGQNVTLSCEQNLNHDAMYWYRQDPGQGLRLIYYSQIVNDFQKGDIAEGYSVSREKKESFPLTVTSAQKNPTAFYLCASSIRKDSEQFFGPGTRLTVL.

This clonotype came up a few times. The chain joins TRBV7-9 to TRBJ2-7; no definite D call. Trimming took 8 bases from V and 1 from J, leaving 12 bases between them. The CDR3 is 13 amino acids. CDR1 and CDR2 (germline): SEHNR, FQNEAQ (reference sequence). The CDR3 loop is CASHTAYSYEQYF. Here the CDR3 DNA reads TGTGCCAGCCATACCGCGTATTCCTACGAGCAGTACTTC.

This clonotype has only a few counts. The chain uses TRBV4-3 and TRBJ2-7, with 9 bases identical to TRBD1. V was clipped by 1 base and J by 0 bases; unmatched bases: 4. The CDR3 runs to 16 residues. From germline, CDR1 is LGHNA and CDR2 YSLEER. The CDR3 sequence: CASSQAWGQGSYEQYF. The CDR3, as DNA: TGCGCCAGCAGCCAAGCTTGGGGACAGGGCTCCTACGAGCAGTACTTC.

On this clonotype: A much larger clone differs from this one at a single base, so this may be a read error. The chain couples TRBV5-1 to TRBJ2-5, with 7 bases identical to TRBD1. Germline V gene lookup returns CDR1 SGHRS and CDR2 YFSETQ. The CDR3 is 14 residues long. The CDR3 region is CASSYRGSQEPQYF. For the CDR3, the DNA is TGCGCCAGCAGCTACAGGGGTTCGCAAGAGCCCCAGTACTTC.

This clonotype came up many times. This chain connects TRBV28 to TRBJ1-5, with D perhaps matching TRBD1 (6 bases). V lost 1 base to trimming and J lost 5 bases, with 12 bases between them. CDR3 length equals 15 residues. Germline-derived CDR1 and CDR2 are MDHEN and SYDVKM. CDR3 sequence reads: CASSLSGRGHQPQHF. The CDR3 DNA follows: TGTGCCAGCAGTTTATCCGGCAGGGGCCATCAGCCCCAGCATTTT.

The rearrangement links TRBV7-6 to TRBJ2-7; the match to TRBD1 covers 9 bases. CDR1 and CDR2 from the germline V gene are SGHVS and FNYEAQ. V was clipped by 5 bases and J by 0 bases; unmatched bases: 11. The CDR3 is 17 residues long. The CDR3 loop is CASSQTEGQGFSYEQYF. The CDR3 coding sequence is TGTGCCAGCAGCCAGACGGAGGGACAGGGTTTCTCCTACGAGCAGTACTTC.

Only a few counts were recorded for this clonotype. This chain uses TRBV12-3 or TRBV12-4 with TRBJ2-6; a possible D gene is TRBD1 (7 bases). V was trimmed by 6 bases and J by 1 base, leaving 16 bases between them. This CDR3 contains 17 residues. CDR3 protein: CASSRGVQLSGANVLTF. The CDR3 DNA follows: TGTGCCAGCAGCAGGGGGGTACAGCTTTCTGGGGCCAACGTCCTGACTTTC.

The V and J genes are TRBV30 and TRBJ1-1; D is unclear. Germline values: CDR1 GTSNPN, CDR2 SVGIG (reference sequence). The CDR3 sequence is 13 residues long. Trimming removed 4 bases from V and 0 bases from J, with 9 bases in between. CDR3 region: CAWIRTLNTEAFF. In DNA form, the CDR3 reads TGTGCCTGGATCCGGACCTTGAACACTGAAGCTTTCTTT. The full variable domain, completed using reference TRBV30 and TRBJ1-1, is SQTIHQWPATLVQPVGSPLSLECTVEGTSNPNLYWYRQAAGRGLQLLFYSVGIGQISSEVPQNLSASRPQDRQFILSSKKLLLSDSGFYLCAWIRTLNTEAFFGQGTRLTVV.

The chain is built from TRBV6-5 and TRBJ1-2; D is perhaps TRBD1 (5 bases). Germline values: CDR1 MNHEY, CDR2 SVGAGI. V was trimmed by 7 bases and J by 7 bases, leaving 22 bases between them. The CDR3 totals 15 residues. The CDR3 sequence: CASTLSQGSLFGYTF. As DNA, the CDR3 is TGTGCCAGCACGCTTTCCCAGGGTTCTCTATTTGGCTACACCTTC.

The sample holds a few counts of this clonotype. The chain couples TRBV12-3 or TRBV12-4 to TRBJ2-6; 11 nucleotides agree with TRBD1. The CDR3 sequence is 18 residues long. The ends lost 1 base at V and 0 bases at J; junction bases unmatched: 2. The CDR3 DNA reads TGTGCCAGCAGTTTAGGGACAGGGGGCGGCTCTGGGGCCAACGTCCTGACTTTC. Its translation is CASSLGTGGGSGANVLTF.

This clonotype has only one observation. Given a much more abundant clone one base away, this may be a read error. In DNA form, the CDR3 reads TGTGCCTGCAGCTCCAGGGGGTATAACCAGTACTTC. Protein sequence: CACSSRGYNQYF. The chain couples TRBV7-9 to TRBJ2-5; TRBD1 matches 7 bases. There are 12 residues in the CDR3. Germline CDR1 is SEHNR and CDR2 is FQNEAQ (reference sequence).

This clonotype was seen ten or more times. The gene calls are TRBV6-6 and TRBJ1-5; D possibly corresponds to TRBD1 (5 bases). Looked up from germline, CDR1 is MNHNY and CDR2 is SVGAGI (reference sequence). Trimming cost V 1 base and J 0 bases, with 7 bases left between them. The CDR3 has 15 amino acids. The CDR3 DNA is TGTGCCAGCAGTTACTGGGACCGTAGCAATCAGCCCCAGCATTTT. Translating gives CASSYWDRSNQPQHF.

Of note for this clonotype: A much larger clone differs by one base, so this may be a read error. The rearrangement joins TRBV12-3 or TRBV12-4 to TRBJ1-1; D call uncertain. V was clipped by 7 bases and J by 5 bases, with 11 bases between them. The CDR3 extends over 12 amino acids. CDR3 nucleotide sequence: TGTGCCAGCACCCTAGCGGGGACTGAAGCTTTCTTT. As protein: CASTLAGTEAFF.

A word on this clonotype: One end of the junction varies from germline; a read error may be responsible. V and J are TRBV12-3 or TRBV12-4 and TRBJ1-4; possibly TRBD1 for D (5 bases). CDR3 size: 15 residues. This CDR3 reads CPSTDPGEGNEKLFF. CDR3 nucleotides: TGTCCCAGCACCGACCCGGGGGAGGGTAATGAAAAACTGTTTTTT.

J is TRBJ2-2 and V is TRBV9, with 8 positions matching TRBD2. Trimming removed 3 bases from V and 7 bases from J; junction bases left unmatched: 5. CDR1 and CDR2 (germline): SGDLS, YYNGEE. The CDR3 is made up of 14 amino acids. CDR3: CASSAAGAVGELFF. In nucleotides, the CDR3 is TGTGCCAGCAGCGCAGCGGGAGCGGTCGGGGAGCTGTTTTTT.

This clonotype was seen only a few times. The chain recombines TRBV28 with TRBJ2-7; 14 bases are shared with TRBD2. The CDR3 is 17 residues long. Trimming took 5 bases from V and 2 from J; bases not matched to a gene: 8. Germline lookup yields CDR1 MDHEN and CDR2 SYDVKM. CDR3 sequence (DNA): TGTGCCAGCAGTCCGGGGACTAGCGGGAGAAGGGCCTACGAGCAGTACTTC. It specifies CASSPGTSGRRAYEQYF. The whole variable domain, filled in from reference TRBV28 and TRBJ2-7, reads DVKVTQSSRYLVKRTGEKVFLECVQDMDHENMFWYRQDPGLGLRLIYFSYDVKMKEKGDIPEGYSVSREKKERFSLILESASTNQTSMYLCASSPGTSGRRAYEQYFGPGTRLTVT.

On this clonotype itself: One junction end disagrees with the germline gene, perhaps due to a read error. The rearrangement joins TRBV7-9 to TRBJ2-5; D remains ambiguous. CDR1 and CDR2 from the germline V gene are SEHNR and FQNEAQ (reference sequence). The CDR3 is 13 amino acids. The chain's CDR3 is CASSLLPQETQHF. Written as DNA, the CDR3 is TGTGCCAGCAGCTTACTTCCGCAAGAGACCCAGCACTTC.

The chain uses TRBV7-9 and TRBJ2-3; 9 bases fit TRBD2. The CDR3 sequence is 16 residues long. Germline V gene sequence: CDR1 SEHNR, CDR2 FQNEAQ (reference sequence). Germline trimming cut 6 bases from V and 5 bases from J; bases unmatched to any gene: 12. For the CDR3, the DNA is TGTGCCAGCAGTTATAAAGCGGGGGGAAACGTAGATACGCAGTATTTT. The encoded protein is CASSYKAGGNVDTQYF.

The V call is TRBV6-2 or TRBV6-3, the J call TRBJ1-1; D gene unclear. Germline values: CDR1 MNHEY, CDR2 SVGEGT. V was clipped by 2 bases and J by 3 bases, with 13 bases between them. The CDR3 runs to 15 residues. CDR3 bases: TGTGCCAGCAGTTACCGGGCCGGGCTCCACACTGAAGCTTTCTTT. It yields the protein CASSYRAGLHTEAFF.

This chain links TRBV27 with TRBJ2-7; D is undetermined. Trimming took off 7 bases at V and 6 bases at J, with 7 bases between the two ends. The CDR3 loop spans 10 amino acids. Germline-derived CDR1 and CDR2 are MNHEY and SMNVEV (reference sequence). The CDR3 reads CASNFPEQYF. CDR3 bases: TGTGCCAGCAATTTTCCCGAGCAGTACTTC.

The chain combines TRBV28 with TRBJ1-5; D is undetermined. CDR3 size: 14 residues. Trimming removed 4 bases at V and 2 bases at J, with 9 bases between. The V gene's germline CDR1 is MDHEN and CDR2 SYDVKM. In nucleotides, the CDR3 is TGTGCCAGCAGTTCCCGAGGCCGCAATCAGCCCCAGCATTTT. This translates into CASSSRGRNQPQHF.

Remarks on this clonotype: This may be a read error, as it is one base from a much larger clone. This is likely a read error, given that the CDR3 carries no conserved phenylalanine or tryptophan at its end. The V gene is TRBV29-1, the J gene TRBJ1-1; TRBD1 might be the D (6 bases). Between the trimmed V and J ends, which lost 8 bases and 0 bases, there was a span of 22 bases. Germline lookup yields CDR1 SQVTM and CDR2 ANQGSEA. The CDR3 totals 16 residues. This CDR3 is CSPLGARRPLNTEAFL. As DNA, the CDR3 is TGCAGCCCGCTGGGGGCAAGAAGGCCGCTGAACACTGAAGCTTTCCTT.

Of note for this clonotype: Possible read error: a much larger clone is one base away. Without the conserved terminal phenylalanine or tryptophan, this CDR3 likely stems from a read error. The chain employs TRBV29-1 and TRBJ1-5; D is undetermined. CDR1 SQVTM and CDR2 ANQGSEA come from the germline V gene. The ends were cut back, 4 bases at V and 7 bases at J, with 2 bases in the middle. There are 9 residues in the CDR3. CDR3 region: CSVVQPQHI. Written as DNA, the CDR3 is TGCAGCGTTGTACAGCCCCAGCATATT.